One and the same sample provided the 5 T cell receptor beta chains below, sequenced in a study of blood T cell repertoires in COVID-19. Some clones are missing from TCRdb's copy, which holds only in-frame ones; the method was immunoSEQ multiplex PCR. The sample lists around 100,000 clones; about nine tenths were seen once. The sequencing sample was made of peripheral blood. These receptors all stem from a woman between 45 and 65 years old with COVID-19, enrolled during active disease.

Only one count was recorded for this clone. V is TRBV19 and J is TRBJ2-6, with D possibly matching TRBD1 (6 bases). Trimming took 5 bases from V and 2 from J, leaving 10 bases between them. The CDR3 runs 15 residues. The germline V gene has CDR1 LNHDA and CDR2 SQIVND (reference sequence). As DNA, the CDR3 is TGTGCCAGTAGTTCCGGGACAACTGGGGCCAACGTCCTGACTTTC. This gives the protein CASSSGTTGANVLTF.

The chain employs TRBV7-6 and TRBJ2-2; 9 positions agree with TRBD2. V dropped 3 bases and J dropped 5; count of bases not matched to a gene: 10. The CDR3 is made up of 17 amino acids. Germline CDR1 SGHVS, CDR2 FNYEAQ. The CDR3 is CASSFTARGGSTGELFF. For the CDR3, the DNA is TGTGCCAGCAGCTTTACCGCGCGGGGGGGAAGTACCGGGGAGCTGTTTTTT.

V and J are TRBV28 and TRBJ1-2; D unclear. The CDR3 is 14 residues long. V shed 7 bases and J shed 2 bases, with 14 bases lying between them. Germline-derived CDR1 and CDR2 are MDHEN and SYDVKM. The CDR3 loop is CASTLLVENYGYTF. DNA of the CDR3: TGTGCCAGCACCCTTTTGGTAGAGAACTATGGCTACACCTTC.

This clone was seen a handful of times. The V gene is TRBV10-3, the J gene TRBJ1-1; tentative D call: TRBD1 (6 bases). V lost 6 bases and J lost 2, with 13 bases in between. Germline-derived CDR1 and CDR2 are ENHRY and SYGVKD. This CDR3 region has 14 residues. The CDR3 coding sequence is TGTGCCATCAGGGGAGGGGGAGGAAACACTGAAGCTTTCTTT. The encoded protein is CAIRGGGGNTEAFF.

This sequence joins TRBV3-1 (or the pseudogene TRBV3-2) and TRBJ2-1; D may be TRBD1 (6 bases). Germline V lookup: CDR1 LGHDT, CDR2 YNNKEL (reference sequence). V lost 0 bases and J lost 7, with 13 bases in between. The CDR3 has 15 residues. CDR3: CASSQDGGLSNEQFF. DNA for the CDR3: TGTGCCAGCAGCCAAGATGGGGGCTTATCTAATGAGCAGTTCTTC.